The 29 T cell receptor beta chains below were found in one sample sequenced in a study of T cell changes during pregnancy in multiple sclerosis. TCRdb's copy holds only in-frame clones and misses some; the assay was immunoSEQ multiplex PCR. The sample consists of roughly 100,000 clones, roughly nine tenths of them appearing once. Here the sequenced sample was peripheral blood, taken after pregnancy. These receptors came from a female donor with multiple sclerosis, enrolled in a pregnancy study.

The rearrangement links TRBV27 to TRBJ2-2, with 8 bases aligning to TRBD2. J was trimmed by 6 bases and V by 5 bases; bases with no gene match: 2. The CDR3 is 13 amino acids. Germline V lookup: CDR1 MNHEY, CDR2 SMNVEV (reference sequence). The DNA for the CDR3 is TGTGCCAGCAGTGACGGGGGGGCCGGGGAGCTGTTTTTT. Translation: CASSDGGAGELFF.

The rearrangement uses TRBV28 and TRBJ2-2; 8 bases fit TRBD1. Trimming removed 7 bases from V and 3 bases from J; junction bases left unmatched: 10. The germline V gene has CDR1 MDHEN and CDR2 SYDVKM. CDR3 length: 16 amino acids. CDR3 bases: TGTGCCAGCACTTCACCAGGGGGCAAGCACACCGGGGAGCTGTTTTTT. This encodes CASTSPGGKHTGELFF.

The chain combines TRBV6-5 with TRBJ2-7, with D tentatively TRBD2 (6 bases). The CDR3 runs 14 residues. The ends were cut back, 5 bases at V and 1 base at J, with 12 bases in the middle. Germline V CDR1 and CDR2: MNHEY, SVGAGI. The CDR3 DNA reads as TGTGCCAGCAGTCGGCGGGGAGTTTCCTACGAGCAGTACTTC. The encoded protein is CASSRRGVSYEQYF.

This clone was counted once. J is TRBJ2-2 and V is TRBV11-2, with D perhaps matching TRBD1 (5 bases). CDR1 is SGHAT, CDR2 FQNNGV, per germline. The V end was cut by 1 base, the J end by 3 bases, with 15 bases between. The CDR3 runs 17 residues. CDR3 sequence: CASSLAWQGLDTGELFF. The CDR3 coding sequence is TGTGCCAGCAGCTTAGCGTGGCAGGGCCTTGACACCGGGGAGCTGTTTTTT.

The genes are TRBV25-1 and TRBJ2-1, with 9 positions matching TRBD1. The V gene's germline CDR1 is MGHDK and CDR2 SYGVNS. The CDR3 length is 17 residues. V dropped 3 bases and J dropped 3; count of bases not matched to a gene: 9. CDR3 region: CASSDPGQGGRYNEQFF. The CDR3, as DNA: TGTGCCAGCAGTGATCCGGGACAGGGTGGTCGCTACAATGAGCAGTTCTTC.

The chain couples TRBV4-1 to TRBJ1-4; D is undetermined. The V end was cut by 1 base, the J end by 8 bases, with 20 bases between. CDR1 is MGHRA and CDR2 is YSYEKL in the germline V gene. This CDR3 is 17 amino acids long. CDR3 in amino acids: CASSQVPSAHPGEKLFF. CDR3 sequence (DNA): TGCGCCAGCAGCCAAGTCCCTTCGGCCCATCCGGGAGAAAAACTGTTTTTT.

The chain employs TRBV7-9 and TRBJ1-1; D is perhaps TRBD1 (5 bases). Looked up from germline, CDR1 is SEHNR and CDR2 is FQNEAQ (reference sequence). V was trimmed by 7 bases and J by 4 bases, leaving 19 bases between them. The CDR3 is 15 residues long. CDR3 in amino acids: CASTPPLGRGTEAFF. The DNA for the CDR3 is TGTGCCAGCACCCCCCCCCTGGGGAGGGGCACTGAAGCTTTCTTT.

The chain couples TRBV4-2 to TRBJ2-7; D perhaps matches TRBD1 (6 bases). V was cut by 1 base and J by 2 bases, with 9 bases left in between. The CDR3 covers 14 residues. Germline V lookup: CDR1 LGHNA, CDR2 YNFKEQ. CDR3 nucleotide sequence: TGTGCCAGCAGCCAAGCCACAGGGACCTACGAGCAGTACTTC. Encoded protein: CASSQATGTYEQYF.

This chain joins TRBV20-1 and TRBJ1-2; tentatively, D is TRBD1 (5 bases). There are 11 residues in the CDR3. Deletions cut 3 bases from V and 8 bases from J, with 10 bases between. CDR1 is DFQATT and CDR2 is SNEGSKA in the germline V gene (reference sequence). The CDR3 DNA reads TGCAGTGCTAGTCCGGGGGAGGGCTACACCTTC. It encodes CSASPGEGYTF.

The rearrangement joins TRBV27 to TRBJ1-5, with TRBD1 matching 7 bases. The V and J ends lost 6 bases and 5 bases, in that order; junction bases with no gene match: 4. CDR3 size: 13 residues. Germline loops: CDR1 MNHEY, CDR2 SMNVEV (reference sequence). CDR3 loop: CASRFTGDQPQHF. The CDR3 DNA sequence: TGTGCCAGCAGATTCACAGGGGATCAGCCCCAGCATTTT.

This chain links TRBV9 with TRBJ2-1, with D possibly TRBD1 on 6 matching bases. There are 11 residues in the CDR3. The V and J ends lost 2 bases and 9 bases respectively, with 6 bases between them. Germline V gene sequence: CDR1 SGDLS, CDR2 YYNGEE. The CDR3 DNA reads TGTGCCAGCAGCGTGGGGGCTGAGCAGTTCTTC. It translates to CASSVGAEQFF.

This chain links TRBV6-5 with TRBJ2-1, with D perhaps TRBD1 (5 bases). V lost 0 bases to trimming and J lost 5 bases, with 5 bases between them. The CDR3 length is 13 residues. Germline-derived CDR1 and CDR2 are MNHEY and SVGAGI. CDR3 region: CASSYSRDNEQFF. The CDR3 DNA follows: TGTGCCAGCAGTTACTCCAGGGACAATGAGCAGTTCTTC.

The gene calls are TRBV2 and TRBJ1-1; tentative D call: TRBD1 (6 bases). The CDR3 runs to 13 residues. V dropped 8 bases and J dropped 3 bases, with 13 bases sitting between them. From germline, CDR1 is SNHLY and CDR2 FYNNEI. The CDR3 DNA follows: TGTGCCAGCGGAGCAGGGGTTGACACTGAAGCTTTCTTT. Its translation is CASGAGVDTEAFF.

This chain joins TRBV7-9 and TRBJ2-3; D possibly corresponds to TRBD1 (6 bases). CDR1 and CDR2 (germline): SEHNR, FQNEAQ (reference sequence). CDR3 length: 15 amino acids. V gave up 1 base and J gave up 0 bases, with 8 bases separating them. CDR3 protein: CASSLGDISTDTQYF. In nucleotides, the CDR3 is TGTGCCAGCAGCTTAGGGGACATCAGCACAGATACGCAGTATTTT. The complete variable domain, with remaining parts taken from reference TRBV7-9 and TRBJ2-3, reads DTGVSQNPRHKITKRGQNVTFRCDPISEHNRLYWYRQTLGQGPEFLTYFQNEAQLEKSRLLSDRFSAERPKGSFSTLEIQRTEQGDSAMYLCASSLGDISTDTQYFGPGTRLTVL.

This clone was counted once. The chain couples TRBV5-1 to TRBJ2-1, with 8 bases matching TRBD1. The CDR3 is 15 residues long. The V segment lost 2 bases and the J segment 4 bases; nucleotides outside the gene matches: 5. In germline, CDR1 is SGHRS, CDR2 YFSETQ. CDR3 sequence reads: CASSLQGVAYNEQFF. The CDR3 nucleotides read TGCGCCAGCAGCTTACAGGGGGTTGCGTACAATGAGCAGTTCTTC.

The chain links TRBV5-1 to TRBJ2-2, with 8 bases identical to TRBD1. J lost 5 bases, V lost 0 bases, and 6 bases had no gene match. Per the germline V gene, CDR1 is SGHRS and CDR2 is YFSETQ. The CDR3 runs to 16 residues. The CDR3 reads CASSLAKGQATGELFF. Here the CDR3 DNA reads TGCGCCAGCAGCTTGGCCAAGGGACAGGCAACCGGGGAGCTGTTTTTT.

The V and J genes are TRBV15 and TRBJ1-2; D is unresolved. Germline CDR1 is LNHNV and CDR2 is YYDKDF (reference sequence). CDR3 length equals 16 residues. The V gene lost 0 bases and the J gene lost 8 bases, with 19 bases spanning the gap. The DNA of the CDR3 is TGTGCCACCAGCAGAGATAGCGGCAGACGCCTTGGGGGCTACACCTTC. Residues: CATSRDSGRRLGGYTF.

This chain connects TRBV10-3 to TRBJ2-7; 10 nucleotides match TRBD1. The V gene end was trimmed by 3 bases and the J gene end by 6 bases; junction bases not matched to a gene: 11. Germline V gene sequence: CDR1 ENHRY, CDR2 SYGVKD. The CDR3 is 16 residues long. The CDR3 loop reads CAISELLTGGKTEQYF. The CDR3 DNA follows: TGTGCCATCAGTGAACTACTGACAGGGGGCAAAACCGAGCAGTACTTC.

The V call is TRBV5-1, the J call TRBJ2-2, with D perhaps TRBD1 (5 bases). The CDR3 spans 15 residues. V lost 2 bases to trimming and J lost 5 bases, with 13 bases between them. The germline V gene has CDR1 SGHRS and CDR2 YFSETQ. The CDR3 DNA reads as TGCGCCAGCAGCTTCGGAACAAGGACAACCGGGGAGCTGTTTTTT. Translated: CASSFGTRTTGELFF.

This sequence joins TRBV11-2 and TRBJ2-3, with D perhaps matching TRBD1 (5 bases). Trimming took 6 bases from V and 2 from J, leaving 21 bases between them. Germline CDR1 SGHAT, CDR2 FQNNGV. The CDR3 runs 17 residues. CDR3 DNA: TGTGCCAGCAGAACAGGCCCCAGACGAACCAACACAGATACGCAGTATTTT. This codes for CASRTGPRRTNTDTQYF.

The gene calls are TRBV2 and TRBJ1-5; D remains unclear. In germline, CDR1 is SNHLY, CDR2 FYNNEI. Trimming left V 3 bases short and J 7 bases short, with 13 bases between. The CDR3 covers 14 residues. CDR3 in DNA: TGTGCCAGCAGTGATCGGATGGGAGCCCAGCCCCAGCATTTT. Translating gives CASSDRMGAQPQHF.

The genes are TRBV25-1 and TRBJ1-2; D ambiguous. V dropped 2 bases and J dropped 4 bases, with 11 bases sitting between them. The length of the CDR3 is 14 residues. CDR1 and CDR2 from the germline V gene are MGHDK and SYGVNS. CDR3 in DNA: TGTGCCAGCAGTGAAGGTTGGGGAGTCTATGGCTACACCTTC. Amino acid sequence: CASSEGWGVYGYTF.

The CDR3 sequence: CASTTTNVGNQPQHF. The CDR3 DNA reads TGTGCCAGCACCACGACAAACGTTGGCAATCAGCCCCAGCATTTT. V and J are TRBV28 and TRBJ1-5; D call uncertain. The germline CDR1 and CDR2 sequences are MDHEN and SYDVKM. There are 15 residues in the CDR3. V gave up 7 bases and J gave up 2 bases, with 15 bases separating them.

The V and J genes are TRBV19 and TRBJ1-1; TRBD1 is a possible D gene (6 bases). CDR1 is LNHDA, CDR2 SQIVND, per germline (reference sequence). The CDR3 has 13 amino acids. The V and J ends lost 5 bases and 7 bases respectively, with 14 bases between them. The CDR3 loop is CASSFRDNREAFF. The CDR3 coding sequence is TGTGCCAGTAGTTTCCGGGACAATCGTGAAGCTTTCTTT.

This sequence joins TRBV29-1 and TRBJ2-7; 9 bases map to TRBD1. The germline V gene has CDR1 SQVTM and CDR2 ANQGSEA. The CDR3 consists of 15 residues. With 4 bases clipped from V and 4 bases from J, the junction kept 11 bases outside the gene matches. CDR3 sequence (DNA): TGCAGCGTTGCGGCCCCCCAGGGACAGGGTTACGAGCAGTACTTC. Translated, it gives CSVAAPQGQGYEQYF.

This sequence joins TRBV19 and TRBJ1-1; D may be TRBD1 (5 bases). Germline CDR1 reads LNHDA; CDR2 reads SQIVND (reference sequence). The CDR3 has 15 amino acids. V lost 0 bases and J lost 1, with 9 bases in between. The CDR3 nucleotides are TGTGCCAGTAGTATAGAAGGACAATCGAACACTGAAGCTTTCTTT. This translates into CASSIEGQSNTEAFF.

The CDR3 DNA follows: TGTGCCAGCAGCTTAGAATACTCCTACGAGCAGTACTTC. Translation gives CASSLEYSYEQYF. The J gene is TRBJ2-7, the V gene TRBV7-9, with no clear D. CDR3 length equals 13 residues. The V end was cut by 1 base, the J end by 0 bases, with 4 bases between. From germline, CDR1 is SEHNR and CDR2 FQNEAQ (reference sequence).

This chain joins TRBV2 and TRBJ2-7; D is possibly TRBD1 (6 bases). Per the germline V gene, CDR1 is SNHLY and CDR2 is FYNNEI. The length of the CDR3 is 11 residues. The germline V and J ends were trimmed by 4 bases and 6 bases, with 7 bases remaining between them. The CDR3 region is CASSVDSEQYF. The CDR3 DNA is TGTGCCAGCAGTGTGGACAGCGAGCAGTACTTC. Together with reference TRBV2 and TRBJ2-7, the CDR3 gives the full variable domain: EPEVTQTPSHQVTQMGQEVILRCVPISNHLYFYWYRQILGQKVEFLVSFYNNEISEKSEIFDDQFSVERPDGSNFTLKIRSTKLEDSAMYFCASSVDSEQYFGPGTRLTVT.

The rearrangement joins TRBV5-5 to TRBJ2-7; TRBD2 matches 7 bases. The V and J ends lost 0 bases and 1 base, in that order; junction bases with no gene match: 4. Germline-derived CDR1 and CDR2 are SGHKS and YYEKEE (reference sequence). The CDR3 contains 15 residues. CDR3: CASSLESGASYEQYF. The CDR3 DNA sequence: TGTGCCAGCAGCTTGGAAAGCGGGGCGTCCTACGAGCAGTACTTC.